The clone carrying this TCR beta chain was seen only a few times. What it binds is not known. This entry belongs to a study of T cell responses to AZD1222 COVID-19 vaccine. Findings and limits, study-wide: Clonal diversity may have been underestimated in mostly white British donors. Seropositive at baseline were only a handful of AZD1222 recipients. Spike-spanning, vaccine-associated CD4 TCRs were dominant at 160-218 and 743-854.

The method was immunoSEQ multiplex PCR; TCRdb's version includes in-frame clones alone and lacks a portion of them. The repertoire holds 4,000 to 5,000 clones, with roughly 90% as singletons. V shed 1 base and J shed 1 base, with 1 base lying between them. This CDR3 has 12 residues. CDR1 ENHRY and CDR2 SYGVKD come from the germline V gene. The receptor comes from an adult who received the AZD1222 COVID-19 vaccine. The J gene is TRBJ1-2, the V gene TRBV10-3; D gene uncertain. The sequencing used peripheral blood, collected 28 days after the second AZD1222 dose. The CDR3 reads CAISEFNYGYTF. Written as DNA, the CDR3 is TGTGCCATCAGTGAGTTTAACTATGGCTACACCTTC.